This TCR beta chain comes out of a study of blood T cell repertoires in COVID-19. Study summary: Material from acute and convalescent COVID-19 was sourced from the United States, Italy and Spain.

This CDR3 comprises 14 residues. The germline V and J ends were trimmed by 3 bases and 1 base, with 9 bases remaining between them. CDR1 KGHSH and CDR2 LQKENI come from the germline V gene. Assay used: immunoSEQ multiplex PCR; TCRdb lists only in-frame clones, some missing. The sample carries roughly 290,000 clones, 70% to 90% recorded once. A remark on this clone: Within the sample, other DNA sequences also encode this same CDR3.

The rearrangement uses TRBV18 and TRBJ1-1; D possibly corresponds to TRBD1 (5 bases). This TCR was sampled from a woman in her 50s who had recovered from COVID-19. Specimen: peripheral blood. The CDR3 loop reads CASSPGQQNTEAFF. CDR3 sequence (DNA): TGTGCCAGCTCACCGGGGCAGCAGAACACTGAAGCTTTCTTT.